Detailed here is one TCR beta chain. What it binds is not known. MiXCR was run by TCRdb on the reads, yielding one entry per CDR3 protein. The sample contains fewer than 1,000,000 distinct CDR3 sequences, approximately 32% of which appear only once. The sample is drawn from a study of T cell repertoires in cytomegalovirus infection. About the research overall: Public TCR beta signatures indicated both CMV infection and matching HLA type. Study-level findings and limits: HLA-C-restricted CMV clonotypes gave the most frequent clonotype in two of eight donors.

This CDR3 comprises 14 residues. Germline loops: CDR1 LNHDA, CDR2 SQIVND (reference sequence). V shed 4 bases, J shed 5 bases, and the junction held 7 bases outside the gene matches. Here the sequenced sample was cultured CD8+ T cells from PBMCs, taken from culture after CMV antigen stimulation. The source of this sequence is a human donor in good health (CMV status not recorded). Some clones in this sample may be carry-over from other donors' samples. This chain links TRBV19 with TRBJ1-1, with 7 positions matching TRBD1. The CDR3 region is CASSNGDSKTEAFF. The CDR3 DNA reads TGTGCCAGTAGTAACGGGGACAGTAAAACTGAAGCTTTCTTT.